The 24 T cell receptor beta chains reported below all come from one sample, sequenced in a study of cytomegalovirus exposure and HLA in healthy donors. Primers for the PCR totalled 60 Vbeta and 13 Jbeta. Generated by immunoSEQ multiplex PCR, the TCRdb table keeps only in-frame clones and is missing some. The sample consists of about 130,000 clones, 60% to 85% of them appearing once. Sample: PBMCs. These receptors were taken from a woman in her forties in good health and CMV-seronegative.

V and J are TRBV29-1 and TRBJ2-7, with D possibly TRBD1 on 8 matching bases. V gave up 7 bases and J gave up 4 bases, with 23 bases separating them. Germline V gene lookup returns CDR1 SQVTM and CDR2 ANQGSEA. The CDR3 totals 15 residues. The CDR3 nucleotides read TGCAGCGCCCGGGTCCCCGGACAGGGAGGGTACGAGCAGTACTTC. Protein sequence: CSARVPGQGGYEQYF.

J is TRBJ1-2 and V is TRBV7-3, with a tentative D call TRBD1 (6 bases). Germline assignment: CDR1 SGHTA and CDR2 FQGTGA. CDR3 length: 16 amino acids. Trimming left V 4 bases short and J 0 bases short, with 15 bases between. This chain's CDR3 is CASSSGGLGTNYGYTF. CDR3 sequence (DNA): TGTGCCAGCAGCTCCGGGGGGCTCGGTACTAACTATGGCTACACCTTC.

This clone was recorded a few times. The chain employs TRBV6-1 and TRBJ1-2, with D maybe TRBD1 (6 bases). CDR1 and CDR2 from the germline V gene are MNHNS and SASEGT. Trimming removed 6 bases from V and 8 bases from J, with 16 bases in between. CDR3 length: 13 amino acids. CDR3 protein: CASREVGADGYTF. CDR3 in DNA: TGTGCCAGCAGGGAGGTGGGGGCGGACGGCTACACCTTC.

The chain recombines TRBV7-6 with TRBJ2-3, with D unresolved. The CDR3 has 12 amino acids. Germline lookup yields CDR1 SGHVS and CDR2 FNYEAQ. V lost 1 base to trimming and J lost 7 bases, with 6 bases between them. The CDR3 here is CASSLDANTQYF. CDR3 bases: TGTGCCAGCAGCTTAGATGCTAATACGCAGTATTTT.

The chain joins TRBV28 to TRBJ1-5, with D maybe TRBD1 (6 bases). The CDR3 runs 16 residues. The V and J ends lost 6 bases and 4 bases respectively, with 19 bases between them. The germline V gene encodes CDR1 MDHEN and CDR2 SYDVKM. In DNA, the CDR3 is TGTGCCAGCAGACCCACCGGGGGGGGCGGGAATCAGCCCCAGCATTTT. As protein: CASRPTGGGGNQPQHF.

This clone has only a few counts. This chain uses TRBV18 with TRBJ2-3; a possible D gene is TRBD2 (6 bases). V lost 1 base to trimming and J lost 0 bases, with 20 bases between them. The CDR3 sequence is 19 residues long. The germline V gene has CDR1 KGHSH and CDR2 LQKENI. The CDR3 DNA follows: TGTGCCAGCTCACCACAGCCCGGGGACTTTTCGACTAGCACAGATACGCAGTATTTT. The encoded protein is CASSPQPGDFSTSTDTQYF.

The chain combines TRBV27 with TRBJ1-5; D might be TRBD1 (5 bases). Germline lookup yields CDR1 MNHEY and CDR2 SMNVEV (reference sequence). V shed 1 base and J shed 5 bases, with 12 bases lying between them. The CDR3 contains 15 residues. The chain's CDR3 is CASSLWGERDQPQHF. The CDR3 DNA is TGTGCCAGCAGTTTATGGGGGGAACGGGATCAGCCCCAGCATTTT.

The genes are TRBV4-3 and TRBJ2-3, with D perhaps TRBD1 (5 bases). Germline V gene lookup returns CDR1 LGHNA and CDR2 YSLEER. This CDR3 region has 14 residues. Trimming pared 0 bases from V and 1 base from J, leaving 5 bases between. The CDR3 loop is CASSQEQGTDTQYF. The CDR3 coding sequence is TGCGCCAGCAGCCAAGAACAGGGCACAGATACGCAGTATTTT.

This clone was seen a single time. CDR3 amino acids: CASSEIASGVSYNEQFF. CDR3 DNA sequence: TGTGCCAGCAGTGAAATAGCTAGCGGGGTATCCTACAATGAGCAGTTCTTC. The V gene is TRBV6-1, the J gene TRBJ2-1; 9 bases match TRBD2. Germline-derived CDR1 and CDR2 are MNHNS and SASEGT. The CDR3 is 17 residues long. The junction had 6 bases not matched to a gene; V was cut back by 2 bases and J by 1 base.

The J gene is TRBJ2-3, the V gene TRBV4-3; 9 positions match TRBD2. Germline V CDR1 and CDR2: LGHNA, YSLEER. J was trimmed by 0 bases and V by 1 base; bases with no gene match: 14. This CDR3 contains 20 residues. CDR3 sequence (DNA): TGCGCCAGCAGCCAAGGCCCGGGACTAGCCGGGTCGGGGAGCACAGATACGCAGTATTTT. Translating it yields CASSQGPGLAGSGSTDTQYF.

This clone was detected once. This chain links TRBV20-1 with TRBJ1-2, with D uncertain. This CDR3 contains 10 residues. CDR1 and CDR2 from the germline V gene are DFQATT and SNEGSKA (reference sequence). The V and J ends lost 5 bases and 8 bases respectively, with 9 bases between them. The CDR3 sequence is CSAPPSGYTF. The CDR3 DNA follows: TGCAGTGCTCCCCCAAGCGGCTACACCTTC.

In its sample, this clone was seen a few times. The chain carries TRBV6-6 and TRBJ2-7; D ambiguous. Germline values: CDR1 MNHNY, CDR2 SVGAGI (reference sequence). Deletions cut 5 bases from V and 0 bases from J, with 14 bases between. CDR3 length: 15 residues. The CDR3: CASSPHAKSSYEQYF. As DNA, the CDR3 is TGTGCCAGCAGTCCCCACGCGAAAAGCTCCTACGAGCAGTACTTC.

This chain connects TRBV10-1 to TRBJ2-5; D gene unclear. The germline gives CDR1 WNHNN, CDR2 SYGVQD (reference sequence). Trimming cost V 5 bases and J 2 bases, with 9 bases left between them. This CDR3 comprises 13 residues. CDR3: CASSRQVQETQYF. The CDR3 DNA is TGCGCCAGCAGTAGGCAGGTACAAGAGACCCAGTACTTC.

V gene TRBV28 combines with J gene TRBJ1-4; tentative D call: TRBD1 (5 bases). This CDR3 has 17 amino acids. V lost 2 bases and J lost 5, with 18 bases in between. The V gene's germline CDR1 is MDHEN and CDR2 SYDVKM. CDR3 in amino acids: CASSLRLGGVKNEKLFF. The CDR3 coding sequence is TGTGCCAGCAGTTTACGCCTCGGAGGGGTGAAAAATGAAAAACTGTTTTTT.

This clone showed up many times. This chain uses TRBV5-8 with TRBJ1-4; D is possibly TRBD1 (6 bases). The V gene's germline CDR1 is SGHTS and CDR2 YDEGEE. There are 14 residues in the CDR3. V was trimmed by 5 bases and J by 12 bases, leaving 20 bases between them. The CDR3, as DNA: TGTGCCAGCAGTCCGACACCTACAGGGCGAGAACTGTTTTTT. Residues: CASSPTPTGRELFF.

This clone was counted a single time. This chain links TRBV14 with TRBJ2-5; maybe TRBD1 (6 bases). CDR1 and CDR2 from the germline V gene are SGHDN and FVKESK. The CDR3 extends over 14 amino acids. V lost 5 bases, J lost 1 base, and 11 bases lay in between. The CDR3 here is CASSFRGSQETQYF. The CDR3 DNA reads TGTGCCAGCAGCTTCAGGGGTTCCCAAGAGACCCAGTACTTC.

This clone showed up just a few times. This chain connects TRBV7-9 to TRBJ2-6, with a possible D match to TRBD1 (5 bases). V was trimmed by 2 bases and J by 0 bases, leaving 11 bases between them. Germline V gene data show CDR1 as SEHNR and CDR2 as FQNEAQ (reference sequence). This CDR3 region has 17 residues. The CDR3 is CASSLRQGPSGANVLTF. Written as DNA, the CDR3 is TGTGCCAGCAGCTTAAGGCAGGGTCCCTCTGGGGCCAACGTCCTGACTTTC.

The V and J genes are TRBV7-3 and TRBJ1-3; D perhaps matches TRBD1 (6 bases). The germline CDR1 and CDR2 sequences are SGHTA and FQGTGA. CDR3 size: 14 residues. V lost 5 bases to trimming and J lost 4 bases, with 12 bases between them. The CDR3 reads CASSPGDNGNTIYF. In DNA form, the CDR3 reads TGTGCCAGCAGCCCCGGGGACAACGGAAACACCATATATTTT. Supplemented by reference TRBV7-3 and TRBJ1-3, the full variable domain reads GAGVSQTPSNKVTEKGKYVELRCDPISGHTALYWYRQSLGQGPEFLIYFQGTGAADDSGLPNDRFFAVRPEGSVSTLKIQRTERGDSAVYLCASSPGDNGNTIYFGEGSWLTVV.

This clone was counted between two and nine times. The chain is built from TRBV6-1 and TRBJ1-1; TRBD1 might be the D (6 bases). CDR3 length equals 13 residues. Trimming removed 8 bases at V and 3 bases at J, with 13 bases between. CDR1 and CDR2 (germline): MNHNS, SASEGT. DNA for the CDR3: TGTGCCAGCCGGGGCCAGGGGTACACTGAAGCTTTCTTT. It translates to CASRGQGYTEAFF.

The chain employs TRBV7-8 and TRBJ1-5, with a tentative D call TRBD1 (6 bases). V dropped 0 bases and J dropped 6 bases, with 12 bases sitting between them. The length of the CDR3 is 15 residues. The germline CDR1 and CDR2 sequences are SGHVS and FQNEAQ. The CDR3 here is CASSLAQGRSQPQHF. The CDR3 DNA sequence: TGTGCCAGCAGCTTAGCGCAGGGGCGAAGTCAGCCCCAGCATTTT.

V usage is TRBV18 and J usage is TRBJ2-7; D ambiguous. The CDR3 extends over 12 amino acids. V lost 3 bases to trimming and J lost 5 bases, with 8 bases between them. The germline V gene has CDR1 KGHSH and CDR2 LQKENI. For the CDR3, the DNA is TGTGCCAGCTCACCCCAGGTTGACGAGCAGTACTTC. It translates to CASSPQVDEQYF.

The chain employs TRBV30 and TRBJ1-1; 7 nucleotides match TRBD1. The CDR3 contains 12 residues. CDR1 and CDR2 (germline): GTSNPN, SVGIG (reference sequence). With 3 bases clipped from V and 7 bases from J, the junction kept 5 bases outside the gene matches. In DNA form, the CDR3 reads TGTGCCTGGAGCGGGACAGTTAATGAAGCTTTCTTT. This gives the protein CAWSGTVNEAFF. Full variable domain (outside the CDR3, taken from reference TRBV30 and TRBJ1-1): SQTIHQWPATLVQPVGSPLSLECTVEGTSNPNLYWYRQAAGRGLQLLFYSVGIGQISSEVPQNLSASRPQDRQFILSSKKLLLSDSGFYLCAWSGTVNEAFFGQGTRLTVV.

The chain links TRBV2 to TRBJ2-2, with D hard to call. Deletions cut 6 bases from V and 4 bases from J, with 12 bases between. This CDR3 is built from 14 residues. Looked up from germline, CDR1 is SNHLY and CDR2 is FYNNEI. CDR3 bases: TGTGCCAGCAGCGGGTCCGGCGGCACCGGGGAGCTGTTTTTT. Translating gives CASSGSGGTGELFF.

The sample holds a few counts of this clone. J is TRBJ2-2 and V is TRBV19; tentative D call: TRBD2 (6 bases). This CDR3 has 15 residues. Trimming left V 3 bases short and J 3 bases short, with 11 bases between. Germline-derived CDR1 and CDR2 are LNHDA and SQIVND (reference sequence). The CDR3 nucleotides read TGTGCCAGTAGTATCGGGACTTTATACACCGGGGAGCTGTTTTTT. Amino acids: CASSIGTLYTGELFF.